The 30 T cell receptor beta chains in this list originate from one sample, sequenced in a study of blood T cells in healthy people across ages. A second 7 to 11 cycle PCR used barcoded and J-beta primers. TCRdb ran MiXCR on the 5' RACE reads and lists one entry per CDR3 protein. The table includes some 760,000 distinct CDR3 sequences, roughly 25% detected once. This same sample was also part of a study on T cells of mothers and their children.

The material sequenced was blood. The receptors were sampled from a boy younger than 18 in good health.

The chain carries TRBV6-1 and TRBJ2-1; D is possibly TRBD1 (5 bases). Trimming pared 4 bases from V and 5 bases from J, leaving 15 bases between. The CDR3 is 15 residues long. Germline CDR1 is MNHNS and CDR2 is SASEGT. The CDR3 loop is CASSGDSLGHNEQFF. CDR3 sequence (DNA): TGTGCCAGCAGTGGTGACAGTCTAGGCCACAATGAGCAGTTCTTC.

This clonotype showed up just a few times. The gene calls are TRBV20-1 and TRBJ2-5; TRBD1 matches at 10 bases. This CDR3 spans 14 amino acids. V shed 6 bases and J 4 bases; nucleotides not matched to a gene: 8. The germline CDR1 and CDR2 sequences are DFQATT and SNEGSKA (reference sequence). CDR3: CSAGGTGAGETQYF. The CDR3 nucleotides are TGCAGTGCCGGCGGGACAGGGGCCGGAGAGACCCAGTACTTC.

Notes on this clonotype: One end of the junction is discordant with germline, which a read error may explain. V usage is TRBV7-9 and J usage is TRBJ1-1, with a weak D call TRBD1 (5 bases). Germline V gives CDR1 SEHNR, CDR2 FQNEAQ (reference sequence). The CDR3 has 13 residues. CDR3 sequence: CASSLPLIGVPGF. CDR3 nucleotide sequence: TGTGCCAGCAGCTTACCCTTAATAGGGGTCCCCGGGTTT.

This clonotype was recorded a few times. The V gene is TRBV29-1, the J gene TRBJ1-1; D remains ambiguous. V lost 3 bases to trimming and J lost 1 base, with 6 bases between them. This CDR3 spans 12 amino acids. Looked up from germline, CDR1 is SQVTM and CDR2 is ANQGSEA. CDR3 in DNA: TGCAGCGTTGATCGGGGGAACACTGAAGCTTTCTTT. Its protein product is CSVDRGNTEAFF.

V gene TRBV3-1 combines with J gene TRBJ2-5, with 9 bases lining up with TRBD1. Germline V gives CDR1 LGHDT, CDR2 YNNKEL (reference sequence). The V segment lost 4 bases and the J segment 0 bases; nucleotides outside the gene matches: 3. The CDR3 extends over 15 amino acids. This chain's CDR3 is CASSPGTGNQETQYF. CDR3 DNA: TGTGCCAGCAGCCCCGGGACAGGGAACCAAGAGACCCAGTACTTC.

This clonotype was found a few times. The chain has TRBV12-3 or TRBV12-4 and TRBJ1-2, with a possible D match to TRBD1 (6 bases). Trimming cost V 1 base and J 6 bases, with 12 bases left between them. This CDR3 is 14 amino acids long. CDR3 amino acids: CASSLEGQSDGYTF. CDR3 sequence (DNA): TGTGCCAGCAGTTTAGAAGGACAGTCGGATGGCTACACCTTC.

The chain uses TRBV6-1 and TRBJ2-4, with 11 bases identical to TRBD2. From germline, CDR1 is MNHNS and CDR2 SASEGT. V shed 5 bases and J 0 bases; nucleotides not matched to a gene: 3. The CDR3 length is 16 residues. The CDR3 is CASSPTSGRAKNIQYF. Written as DNA, the CDR3 is TGTGCCAGCAGTCCCACTAGCGGGAGAGCCAAAAACATTCAGTACTTC.

This rearrangement joins TRBV9 to TRBJ2-7, with D perhaps matching TRBD2 (5 bases). Trimming pared 0 bases from V and 4 bases from J, leaving 14 bases between. CDR3 length: 15 amino acids. CDR1 and CDR2 (germline): SGDLS, YYNGEE. The CDR3 DNA reads TGTGCCAGCAGCGTAGCCCCCCTAGCACGGTACGAGCAGTACTTC. Its translation: CASSVAPLARYEQYF.

This clonotype was counted only a few times. The rearrangement joins TRBV27 to TRBJ2-7; no clear D. This CDR3 is built from 16 residues. Between the trimmed V and J ends, which lost 2 bases and 0 bases, there was a span of 14 bases. Per the germline V gene, CDR1 is MNHEY and CDR2 is SMNVEV (reference sequence). The chain's CDR3 is CASSLTLIRSSYEQYF. The DNA for the CDR3 is TGTGCCAGCAGTTTAACGCTGATTCGCTCCTCCTACGAGCAGTACTTC.

This CDR3 is CASSHGSHEQYF. CDR3 coding DNA: TGTGCCAGCAGCCATGGCAGCCACGAGCAGTACTTC. This chain connects TRBV14 to TRBJ2-7; D is ambiguous. The V and J ends lost 3 bases and 5 bases respectively, with 8 bases between them. The CDR3 totals 12 residues. The V gene's germline CDR1 is SGHDN and CDR2 FVKESK.

This clonotype was observed a few times. V usage is TRBV5-1 and J usage is TRBJ1-1, with 9 bases matching TRBD1. CDR3 length equals 14 residues. Losses at the gene ends were 5 bases for V and 5 bases for J; bases not matched to a gene: 7. Germline V CDR1 and CDR2: SGHRS, YFSETQ. The CDR3 protein is CASRRTGAGTEAFF. CDR3 nucleotides: TGCGCCAGCAGACGGACAGGGGCTGGAACTGAAGCTTTCTTT.

This chain connects TRBV24-1 to TRBJ1-2; D unclear. The CDR3 length is 12 residues. V was clipped by 1 base and J by 4 bases, with 3 bases between them. The germline V gene has CDR1 KGHDR and CDR2 SFDVKD. DNA of the CDR3: TGTGCCACCAGTGATTTAGTCTATGGCTACACCTTC. Translation gives CATSDLVYGYTF.

The chain employs TRBV20-1 and TRBJ2-3, with 7 bases lining up with TRBD2. V trimming: 6 bases; J trimming: 0 bases; junction bases outside the gene matches: 9. In germline, CDR1 is DFQATT, CDR2 SNEGSKA (reference sequence). This CDR3 region has 15 residues. The CDR3 protein is CSAVPPGGSTDTQYF. CDR3 bases: TGCAGTGCCGTGCCTCCGGGAGGCAGCACAGATACGCAGTATTTT.

This clonotype was recorded a few times. This rearrangement joins TRBV12-3 or TRBV12-4 to TRBJ1-2; TRBD1 matches 9 bases. This CDR3 region has 15 residues. V shed 6 bases, J shed 7 bases, and the junction held 12 bases outside the gene matches. The CDR3 DNA reads as TGTGCCAGCAGCCTCAACACAGGGGGCCCGGCTGGCTACACCTTC. Translated: CASSLNTGGPAGYTF.

This clonotype was detected a few times. The chain joins TRBV28 to TRBJ2-3, with unresolved D. The ends were cut back, 4 bases at V and 1 base at J, with 12 bases in the middle. The CDR3 totals 15 residues. Germline CDR1 reads MDHEN; CDR2 reads SYDVKM. This CDR3 reads CASSSLAARTDTQYF. The CDR3 nucleotides are TGTGCCAGCAGTTCCTTGGCAGCTCGCACAGATACGCAGTATTTT.

The chain recombines TRBV5-1 with TRBJ2-7; either TRBD1 or TRBD2 may supply D (5 bases each). The CDR3 loop spans 17 amino acids. The V end was cut by 0 bases, the J end by 7 bases, with 23 bases between. Germline CDR1 is SGHRS and CDR2 is YFSETQ. The CDR3 loop reads CASSLVGDPGTAGEQYF. The CDR3 DNA is TGCGCCAGCAGCTTGGTGGGCGATCCCGGGACGGCGGGTGAGCAGTACTTC. The variable domain in full, completed from reference TRBV5-1 and TRBJ2-7, reads KAGVTQTPRYLIKTRGQQVTLSCSPISGHRSVSWYQQTPGQGLQFLFEYFSETQRNKGNFPGRFSGRQFSNSRSEMNVSTLELGDSALYLCASSLVGDPGTAGEQYFGPGTRLTVT.

The chain recombines TRBV12-5 with TRBJ2-7; TRBD2 agrees at 11 bases. TRBJ2-1 matches the DNA end more closely, so the J call is doubtful. Per germline, CDR1 LGHNT and CDR2 FRNRAP. The CDR3 contains 17 residues. CDR3 protein: CASGLATSGIIYNEQFF. The DNA for the CDR3 is TGTGCTAGTGGTTTGGCGACTAGCGGGATAATCTACAATGAGCAGTTCTTC.

This clonotype was detected only a few times. The V gene is TRBV15, the J gene TRBJ2-5; 11 positions agree with TRBD1. Germline trimming cut 10 bases from V and 4 bases from J; bases unmatched to any gene: 5. The germline CDR1 and CDR2 sequences are LNHNV and YYDKDF (reference sequence). The CDR3 runs to 13 residues. CDR3 nucleotides: TGTGCCATCAGGACAGGGGGCCGAGAGACCCAGTACTTC. It codes for CAIRTGGRETQYF.

This sequence joins TRBV7-8 and TRBJ2-1; tentatively, D is TRBD1 (5 bases). V lost 5 bases to trimming and J lost 0 bases, with 11 bases between them. The CDR3 contains 15 residues. Germline CDR1 is SGHVS and CDR2 is FQNEAQ. The CDR3 DNA sequence: TGTGCCAGCAGCCCGGACACCAGCTCCTACAATGAGCAGTTCTTC. It encodes CASSPDTSSYNEQFF.

The chain is built from TRBV3-1 and TRBJ2-2; 14 bases line up with TRBD2. V trimming: 3 bases; J trimming: 5 bases; junction bases outside the gene matches: 5. The CDR3 is 17 amino acids. From germline, CDR1 is LGHDT and CDR2 YNNKEL (reference sequence). The CDR3 DNA follows: TGTGCCAGCAGCCAGGGACTAGCGGGAGTATTGACCGGGGAGCTGTTTTTT. This translates into CASSQGLAGVLTGELFF.

The genes are TRBV12-3 or TRBV12-4 and TRBJ2-1; either TRBD1 or TRBD2 may supply D (5 bases each). CDR3 length: 16 residues. V was pared by 5 bases and J by 5 bases, with 19 bases between. CDR3 protein: CASSPPRGRRNNEQFF. In nucleotides, the CDR3 is TGTGCCAGCAGTCCCCCACGGGGACGGAGAAACAATGAGCAGTTCTTC.

There are a few counts of this clonotype. Given a much more abundant clone one base away, this may be a read error. The rearrangement uses TRBV29-1 and TRBJ2-6; perhaps D is TRBD1 or TRBD2 (5 bases each). CDR1 is SQVTM, CDR2 ANQGSEA, per germline. This CDR3 spans 14 amino acids. This CDR3 is CSVLTAAGANVPTF. In DNA, the CDR3 is TGCAGCGTTTTAACAGCGGCTGGGGCCAACGTCCCGACTTTC.

The chain combines TRBV12-3 or TRBV12-4 with TRBJ2-2, with D possibly matching TRBD2 (5 bases). The CDR3 is made up of 16 amino acids. The V and J ends lost 2 bases and 5 bases respectively, with 15 bases between them. CDR3 sequence (DNA): TGTGCCAGCAGTTTATTAAGTAGCGTAGCAACCGGGGAGCTGTTTTTT. Protein product: CASSLLSSVATGELFF.

The genes are TRBV4-3 and TRBJ2-5, with TRBD2 identical over 8 bases. In germline, CDR1 is LGHNA, CDR2 YSLEER. V lost 2 bases and J lost 4; bases outside the gene matches: 12. This CDR3 contains 17 residues. In DNA form, the CDR3 reads TGCGCCAGCAGCCAAAAAACCAGCGGGGGAATGGGAGAGACCCAGTACTTC. Protein sequence: CASSQKTSGGMGETQYF.

The V call is TRBV9, the J call TRBJ2-6; a weak D match, TRBD1 (5 bases). This CDR3 is built from 14 residues. The V and J ends lost 3 bases and 4 bases respectively, with 8 bases between them. Germline-derived CDR1 and CDR2 are SGDLS and YYNGEE. The CDR3 DNA follows: TGTGCCAGCAGCGGACAGAGGGGGGCCAACGTCCTGACTTTC. As protein: CASSGQRGANVLTF. Full variable domain (outside the CDR3, taken from reference TRBV9 and TRBJ2-6): DSGVTQTPKHLITATGQRVTLRCSPRSGDLSVYWYQQSLDQGLQFLIQYYNGEERAKGNILERFSAQQFPDLHSELNLSSLELGDSALYFCASSGQRGANVLTFGAGSRLTVL.

This clonotype was seen a few times. The chain has TRBV7-9 and TRBJ2-1; TRBD1 matches 7 bases. Per germline, CDR1 SEHNR and CDR2 FQNEAQ (reference sequence). J lost 10 bases, V lost 2 bases, and 8 bases had no gene match. The CDR3 sequence is 14 residues long. The CDR3 loop reads CASSLQGGHLEQFF. CDR3 sequence (DNA): TGTGCCAGCAGCTTACAAGGGGGCCACCTAGAGCAGTTCTTC.

This clonotype has ten or more counts. The V and J genes are TRBV9 and TRBJ2-5; 10 nucleotides line up with TRBD2. This CDR3 has 17 amino acids. J was trimmed by 2 bases and V by 4 bases; bases with no gene match: 11. The germline CDR1 and CDR2 sequences are SGDLS and YYNGEE. The CDR3 DNA reads as TGTGCCAGCAGCAGAGGGGCCGGACTAGCGGTTCAAGAGACCCAGTACTTC. Its translation: CASSRGAGLAVQETQYF.

The rearrangement joins TRBV6-6 to TRBJ2-3; unclear D gene. V lost 4 bases and J 0 bases, leaving 8 bases between the germline ends. Germline CDR1 is MNHNY and CDR2 is SVGAGI (reference sequence). The CDR3 length is 14 residues. The CDR3 protein is CASSSTSSTDTQYF. The CDR3 DNA sequence: TGTGCCAGCAGTTCCACTTCTAGCACAGATACGCAGTATTTT.

This sequence joins TRBV9 and TRBJ2-5; possible D gene TRBD1, 5 bases. CDR1 is SGDLS and CDR2 is YYNGEE in the germline V gene. The V and J ends lost 3 bases and 5 bases respectively, with 17 bases between them. The CDR3 is 15 residues long. CDR3 protein: CASSARAGSWETQYF. The CDR3 bases are TGTGCCAGCAGCGCCCGAGCAGGGTCTTGGGAGACCCAGTACTTC.

Only a few counts were recorded for this clonotype. Here the CDR3 reads CASSPYGTGIQETQYF. CDR3 DNA: TGTGCCAGCAGCCCGTACGGAACAGGAATCCAAGAGACCCAGTACTTC. The chain has TRBV14 and TRBJ2-5; D is possibly TRBD1 (5 bases). V lost 4 bases to trimming and J lost 1 base, with 16 bases between them. There are 16 residues in the CDR3. The germline V gene encodes CDR1 SGHDN and CDR2 FVKESK.